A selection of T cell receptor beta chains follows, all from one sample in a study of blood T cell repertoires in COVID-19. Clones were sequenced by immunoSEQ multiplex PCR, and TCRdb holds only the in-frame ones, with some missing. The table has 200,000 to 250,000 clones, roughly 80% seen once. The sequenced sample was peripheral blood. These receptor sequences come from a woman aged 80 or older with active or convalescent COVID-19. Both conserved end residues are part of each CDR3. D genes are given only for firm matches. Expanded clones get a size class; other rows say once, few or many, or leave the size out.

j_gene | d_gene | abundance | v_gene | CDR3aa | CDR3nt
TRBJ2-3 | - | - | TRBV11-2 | CASSLDPARAYSTDTQYF | TGTGCCAGCAGCTTAGATCCCGCCAGGGCCTATAGCACAGATACGCAGTATTTT
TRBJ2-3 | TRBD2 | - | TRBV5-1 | CASSEGTSGVRTDTQYF | TGCGCCAGCAGCGAAGGGACTAGCGGGGTCCGCACAGATACGCAGTATTTT
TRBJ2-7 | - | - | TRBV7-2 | CASSLYQGPGYEQYF | TGTGCCAGCAGCTTATACCAGGGGCCGGGCTACGAGCAGTACTTC
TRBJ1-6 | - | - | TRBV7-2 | CASSETGQNNSPLHF | TGTGCCAGCAGCGAGACGGGACAAAATAATTCACCCCTCCACTTT
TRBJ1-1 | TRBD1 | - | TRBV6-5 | CASSKSGGTEAFF | TGTGCCAGCAGTAAGTCAGGGGGCACTGAAGCTTTCTTT
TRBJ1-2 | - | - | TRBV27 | CASSFRKGDGYTF | TGTGCCAGCAGTTTTAGGAAGGGGGATGGCTACACCTTC
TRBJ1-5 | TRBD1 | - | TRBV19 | CASSIGGTVKNQPQHF | TGTGCCAGTAGTATTGGGGGGACAGTAAAAAATCAGCCCCAGCATTTT
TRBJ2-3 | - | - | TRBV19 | CATTGTPYTDTQYF | TGTGCCACTACCGGGACTCCCTACACAGATACGCAGTATTTT
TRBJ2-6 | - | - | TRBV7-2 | CASSLAGSSGANVLTF | TGTGCCAGCAGCTTAGCCGGATCTAGTGGGGCCAACGTCCTGACTTTC
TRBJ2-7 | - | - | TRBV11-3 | CASSLDWAGGEQYF | TGTGCCAGCAGCTTAGATTGGGCAGGTGGCGAGCAGTACTTC
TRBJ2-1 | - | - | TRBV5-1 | CASMAGWSYNEQFF | TGCGCCAGCATGGCAGGTTGGTCCTACAATGAGCAGTTCTTC
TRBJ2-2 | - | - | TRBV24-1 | CATSDVRGGADTGELFF | TGTGCCACCAGTGATGTTCGAGGCGGAGCCGACACCGGGGAGCTGTTTTTT
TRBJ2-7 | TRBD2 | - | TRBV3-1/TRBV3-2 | CASSQDWGGRYEQYF | TGTGCCAGCAGCCAAGATTGGGGGGGGAGATACGAGCAGTACTTC
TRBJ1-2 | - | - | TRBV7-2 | CASSLGGLGDYGYTF | TGTGCCAGCAGCTTAGGGGGGCTAGGGGACTATGGCTACACCTTC
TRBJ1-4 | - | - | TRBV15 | CATSRVRQAVFF | TGTGCCACCAGCAGAGTACGACAGGCGGTGTTTTTT
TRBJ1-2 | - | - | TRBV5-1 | CASSSPGGGYGYTF | TGCGCCAGCAGCTCACCTGGCGGGGGCTATGGCTACACCTTC
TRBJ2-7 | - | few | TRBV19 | CASSLQGGYEQYF | TGTGCCAGTAGCCTCCAGGGGGGTTACGAGCAGTACTTC
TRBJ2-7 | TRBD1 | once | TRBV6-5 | CASRRGQGSYEQYF | TGTGCCAGCAGGCGAGGACAGGGGTCCTACGAGCAGTACTTC
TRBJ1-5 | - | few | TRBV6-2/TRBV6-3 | CASSKLRDSNQPQHF | TGTGCCAGCAGCAAACTTAGAGATAGCAATCAGCCCCAGCATTTT
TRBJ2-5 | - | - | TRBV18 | CASSPGQIQETQYF | TGTGCCAGCTCACCGGGACAAATCCAAGAGACCCAGTACTTC
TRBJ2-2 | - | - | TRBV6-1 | CASSQALGRAGELFF | TGTGCCAGCAGTCAAGCGCTTGGCAGGGCCGGGGAGCTGTTTTTT
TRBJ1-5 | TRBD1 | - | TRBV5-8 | CASSRDRAAIQPQHF | TGTGCCAGCAGCCGCGACAGGGCAGCAATTCAGCCCCAGCATTTT
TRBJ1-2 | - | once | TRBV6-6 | CASTPRRQGYGYTF | TGTGCCAGCACCCCACGGCGCCAGGGTTATGGCTACACCTTC
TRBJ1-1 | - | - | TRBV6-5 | CASSYRGVNTEAFF | TGTGCCAGCAGTTATCGGGGGGTGAACACTGAAGCTTTCTTT
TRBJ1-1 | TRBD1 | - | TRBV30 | CAWQDRGAFF | TGTGCCTGGCAGGACAGGGGGGCTTTCTTT
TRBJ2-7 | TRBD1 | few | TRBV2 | CASSGTGRVYEQYF | TGTGCCAGCAGTGGGACAGGGCGAGTCTACGAGCAGTACTTC
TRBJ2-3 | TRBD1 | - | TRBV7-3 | CASSLSGTGVPDTQYF | TGTGCCAGCAGCTTATCCGGGACAGGGGTGCCAGATACGCAGTATTTT
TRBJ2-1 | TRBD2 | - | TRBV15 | CATSRRILAGGDEQFF | TGTGCCACCAGCAGAAGAATCCTAGCGGGAGGAGATGAGCAGTTCTTC
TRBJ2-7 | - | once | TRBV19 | CASSSDPRPGEQYF | TGTGCCAGTAGTTCCGACCCCAGGCCAGGCGAGCAGTACTTC
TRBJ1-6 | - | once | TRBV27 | CASRPWTDHSPLHF | TGTGCCAGCCGTCCTTGGACAGACCATTCACCCCTCCACTTT
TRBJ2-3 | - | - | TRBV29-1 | CSVRIGGTDTQYF | TGCAGCGTCCGCATAGGGGGTACGGATACGCAGTATTTT
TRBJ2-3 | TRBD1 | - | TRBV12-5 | CASGTWTGGSDTQYF | TGTGCTAGTGGTACATGGACAGGAGGTTCAGATACGCAGTATTTT
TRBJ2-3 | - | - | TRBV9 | CASSGGTHHPTQYF | TGTGCCAGCAGCGGCGGGACTCACCACCCCACGCAGTATTTT
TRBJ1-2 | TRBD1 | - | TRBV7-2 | CASSPTTGTGYTF | TGTGCCAGCAGCCCGACGACAGGGACTGGCTACACCTTC
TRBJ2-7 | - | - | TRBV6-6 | CASSFGRGPYEQYF | TGTGCCAGCAGTTTCGGGCGGGGGCCCTACGAGCAGTACTTC
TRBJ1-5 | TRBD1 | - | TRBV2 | CASSENSSGGQPQHF | TGTGCCAGCAGTGAAAATTCGTCAGGGGGTCAGCCCCAGCATTTT
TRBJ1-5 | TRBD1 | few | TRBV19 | CASSSTTGSDQPQHF | TGTGCCAGTAGTAGCACGACAGGGTCAGATCAGCCCCAGCATTTT
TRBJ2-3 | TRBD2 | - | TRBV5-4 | CASSPGLAEADTQYF | TGTGCCAGCAGCCCGGGACTAGCGGAGGCAGATACGCAGTATTTT
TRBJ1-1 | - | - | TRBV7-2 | CASSSLGEDTEAFF | TGTGCCAGCAGCTCCTTAGGGGAGGACACTGAAGCTTTCTTT
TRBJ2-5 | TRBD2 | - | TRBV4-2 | CASSQGPRRGAKETQYF | TGTGCCAGCAGCCAAGGACCTCGGCGGGGGGCTAAAGAGACCCAGTACTTC
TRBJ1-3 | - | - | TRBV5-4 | CASSQGQVRNTIYF | TGTGCCAGCAGCCAGGGGCAGGTTAGAAACACCATATATTTT
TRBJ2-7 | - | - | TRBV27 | CASSFVQGDEQYF | TGTGCCAGCAGTTTTGTACAGGGCGACGAGCAGTACTTC
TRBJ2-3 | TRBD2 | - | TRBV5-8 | CASSRPGTSGSRLPDTQYF | TGTGCCAGCAGCCGACCGGGGACTAGCGGGAGTCGTTTGCCAGATACGCAGTATTTT
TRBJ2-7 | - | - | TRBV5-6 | CASSFRRGLGSYEQYF | TGTGCCAGCAGCTTTCGGAGGGGGCTTGGGTCCTACGAGCAGTACTTC
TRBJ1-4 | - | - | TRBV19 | CATRSGKQEKLFF | TGTGCCACTCGATCAGGGAAACAAGAAAAACTGTTTTTT
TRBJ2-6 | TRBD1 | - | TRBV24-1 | CATSDSAGQGATGANVLTF | TGTGCCACCAGTGATTCTGCGGGACAGGGGGCTACTGGGGCCAACGTCCTGACTTTC
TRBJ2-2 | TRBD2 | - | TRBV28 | CASRQGLAGTGELFF | TGTGCCAGCAGACAGGGACTAGCGGGAACCGGGGAGCTGTTTTTT
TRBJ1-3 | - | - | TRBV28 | CASSFVGGPSTIYF | TGTGCCAGCAGTTTTGTGGGGGGGCCAAGCACCATATATTTT
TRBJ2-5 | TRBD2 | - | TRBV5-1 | CASTWGLAGGGETQYF | TGCGCCAGCACTTGGGGACTAGCGGGAGGAGGGGAGACCCAGTACTTC
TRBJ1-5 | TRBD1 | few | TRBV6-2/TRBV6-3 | CASSTRDRGPRPQHF | TGTGCCAGCAGTACCCGGGACAGGGGTCCGCGGCCCCAGCATTTT
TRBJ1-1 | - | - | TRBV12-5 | CASGLSAGEAFF | TGTGCTAGTGGTTTGTCCGCAGGGGAAGCTTTCTTT
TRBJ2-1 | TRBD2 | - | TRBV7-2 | CASLWRERDNEQFF | TGTGCCAGCCTGTGGCGGGAGAGGGACAATGAGCAGTTCTTC
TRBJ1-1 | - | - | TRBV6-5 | CASITNQGMNTEAFF | TGTGCCAGCATTACAAACCAGGGGATGAACACTGAAGCTTTCTTT
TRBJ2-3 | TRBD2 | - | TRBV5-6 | CASSPAGGTDTQYF | TGTGCCAGCAGCCCCGCGGGGGGCACAGATACGCAGTATTTT
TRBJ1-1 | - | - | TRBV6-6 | CASTLTEGWAFF | TGTGCCAGCACCCTGACTGAGGGTTGGGCTTTCTTT
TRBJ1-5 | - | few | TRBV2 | CASSETLGNQPQHF | TGTGCCAGCAGTGAGACTCTCGGCAATCAGCCCCAGCATTTT